This T cell receptor beta chain was sequenced in a study of blood T cell repertoires in COVID-19. Study-level background: Samples taken during acute and convalescent COVID-19 were collected in the United States, Italy and Spain. T cells, B-cell-depleted T cells, or PBMCs supplied cDNA or gDNA.

As processed by the authors: By means of reference gene primer amplification, nucleated cell counts were estimated. Here immunoSEQ multiplex PCR was the method, and the copy in TCRdb shows in-frame clones only, minus some. V and J calls and clone size are copied from that table; D and trimming were computed from the DNA. The repertoire holds 90,000 or so clones, with nearly 90% as singletons. The CDR3 is 14 residues long. From germline, CDR1 is SGDLS and CDR2 YYNGEE. V dropped 4 bases and J dropped 14 bases, with 24 bases sitting between them. The chain links TRBV9 to TRBJ1-2; a possible D gene is TRBD1 (5 bases). The sequence was collected from a woman aged 80 or older with active or convalescent COVID-19. What was sequenced was peripheral blood. The CDR3: CASSRGTDGSLLTF. The CDR3 coding sequence is TGTGCCAGCAGCCGCGGGACGGACGGTAGTTTGTTGACCTTC.